The 9 T cell receptor beta chains in this list originate from one sample, sequenced in a study of T cells in localized non-small cell lung cancer. The protocol was immunoSEQ multiplex PCR, while the TCRdb copy is restricted to in-frame clones and leaves out a portion. The data hold tens of thousands of clones, with about 90% observed a single time. The material was peripheral blood, obtained before any cancer treatment. The receptors come from a man between 40 and 69 years old with stage I squamous cell lung carcinoma.

The chain joins TRBV2 to TRBJ1-1; D is perhaps TRBD1 (5 bases). The CDR3 extends over 11 amino acids. V was clipped by 11 bases and J by 1 base, with 8 bases between them. CDR1 and CDR2 from the germline V gene are SNHLY and FYNNEI. The CDR3 protein is CAGGQNTEAFF. The CDR3 DNA reads TGTGCCGGAGGACAGAACACTGAAGCTTTCTTT. Using reference TRBV2 and TRBJ1-1 for the parts outside the CDR3, the full variable domain is EPEVTQTPSHQVTQMGQEVILRCVPISNHLYFYWYRQILGQKVEFLVSFYNNEISEKSEIFDDQFSVERPDGSNFTLKIRSTKLEDSAMYFCAGGQNTEAFFGQGTRLTVV.

This clone occurred a few times. The chain employs TRBV9 and TRBJ2-3, with TRBD2 matching 7 bases. Germline-derived CDR1 and CDR2 are SGDLS and YYNGEE. V trimming: 0 bases; J trimming: 6 bases; junction bases outside the gene matches: 10. The CDR3 extends over 16 amino acids. In DNA, the CDR3 is TGTGCCAGCAGCGTAGCTACTGTGCGGGAGTTGGATACGCAGTATTTT. Its translation is CASSVATVRELDTQYF.

This rearrangement joins TRBV18 to TRBJ2-6, with D unresolved. The germline gives CDR1 KGHSH, CDR2 LQKENI. The CDR3 is 16 residues long. Trimming stripped 0 bases from V and 0 bases from J, with 6 bases between. This CDR3 is CASSPPPYSGANVLTF. In DNA form, the CDR3 reads TGTGCCAGCTCACCACCGCCCTACTCTGGGGCCAACGTCCTGACTTTC.

The chain carries TRBV9 and TRBJ1-4; D is ambiguous. The CDR3 consists of 13 residues. V lost 0 bases and J lost 7, with 7 bases in between. Germline V gives CDR1 SGDLS, CDR2 YYNGEE. Written as DNA, the CDR3 is TGTGCCAGCAGCGTAGCTCCGGCTGAAAAACTGTTTTTT. The encoded protein is CASSVAPAEKLFF.

The chain's CDR3 is CATSSGYNEQFF. CDR3 in DNA: TGTGCCACCTCTAGCGGATACAATGAGCAGTTCTTC. This chain joins TRBV15 and TRBJ2-1; 7 bases are shared with TRBD2. V was clipped by 8 bases and J by 4 bases; unmatched bases: 2. Germline CDR1 LNHNV, CDR2 YYDKDF (reference sequence). This CDR3 has 12 residues.

This chain links TRBV19 with TRBJ2-1; no clear D gene. V lost 3 bases, J lost 8 bases, and 8 bases lay in between. Germline V gene data show CDR1 as LNHDA and CDR2 as SQIVND (reference sequence). The CDR3 length is 12 residues. The DNA of the CDR3 is TGTGCCAGTAGTATTAGGGCTGATGAGCAGTTCTTC. This encodes CASSIRADEQFF.

The V gene is TRBV5-1, the J gene TRBJ2-1, with 7 nucleotides matching TRBD1. The CDR3 covers 16 residues. Germline CDR1 is SGHRS and CDR2 is YFSETQ. Trimming cost V 2 bases and J 7 bases; bases outside gene matches: 12. The CDR3: CASSFASRQGTNEQFF. CDR3 DNA sequence: TGCGCCAGCAGCTTCGCCTCGCGACAGGGTACGAATGAGCAGTTCTTC.

This chain uses TRBV7-9 with TRBJ2-4, with D perhaps TRBD2 (5 bases). Germline-derived CDR1 and CDR2 are SEHNR and FQNEAQ (reference sequence). The germline V and J ends were trimmed by 1 base and 7 bases, with 8 bases remaining between them. This CDR3 comprises 13 residues. The chain's CDR3 is CASSLDGVNIQYF. As DNA, the CDR3 is TGTGCCAGCAGCTTAGACGGGGTGAACATTCAGTACTTC.

V usage is TRBV7-2 and J usage is TRBJ2-3, with D hard to call. The CDR3 is made up of 16 amino acids. CDR1 and CDR2 from the germline V gene are SGHTA and FQGNSA. With 1 base removed from V and 6 bases from J, the gap between germline ends came to 17 bases. CDR3 nucleotides: TGTGCCAGCAGCTTAGGTTTGAACCCTTCGAGGGATACGCAGTATTTT. Its protein product is CASSLGLNPSRDTQYF.